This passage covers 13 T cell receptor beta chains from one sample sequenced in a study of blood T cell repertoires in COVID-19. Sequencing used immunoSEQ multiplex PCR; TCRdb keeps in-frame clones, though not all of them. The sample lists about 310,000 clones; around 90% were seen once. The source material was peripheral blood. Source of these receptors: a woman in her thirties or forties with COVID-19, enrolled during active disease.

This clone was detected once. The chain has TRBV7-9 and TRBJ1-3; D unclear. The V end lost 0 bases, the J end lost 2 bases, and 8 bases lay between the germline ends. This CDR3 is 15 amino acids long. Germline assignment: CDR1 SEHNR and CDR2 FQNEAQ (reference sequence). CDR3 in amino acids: CASSLARQAGNTIYF. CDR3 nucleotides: TGTGCCAGCAGCTTAGCGCGCCAGGCTGGAAACACCATATATTTT.

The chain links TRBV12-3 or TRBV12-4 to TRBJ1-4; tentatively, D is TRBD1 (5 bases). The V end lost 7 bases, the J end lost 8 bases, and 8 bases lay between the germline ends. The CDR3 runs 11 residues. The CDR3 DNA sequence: TGTGCCAGCATGGGGGGAGAAAAACTGTTTTTT. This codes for CASMGGEKLFF.

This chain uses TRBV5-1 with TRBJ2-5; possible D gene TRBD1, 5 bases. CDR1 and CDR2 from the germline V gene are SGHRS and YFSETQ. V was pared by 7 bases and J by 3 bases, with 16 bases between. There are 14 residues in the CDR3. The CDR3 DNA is TGCGCCAGCTCTCCTCTCACGACAGAAGAGACCCAGTACTTC. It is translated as CASSPLTTEETQYF.

The DNA for the CDR3 is TGTGCCAGCAGCTTCGGAGCGGGGGCCGCCTACGAGCAGTACTTC. Its translation is CASSFGAGAAYEQYF. J is TRBJ2-7 and V is TRBV5-4; 8 positions agree with TRBD2. CDR1 SGHNT and CDR2 YYREEE come from the germline V gene (reference sequence). J lost 2 bases, V lost 2 bases, and 6 bases had no gene match. The CDR3 length is 15 residues.

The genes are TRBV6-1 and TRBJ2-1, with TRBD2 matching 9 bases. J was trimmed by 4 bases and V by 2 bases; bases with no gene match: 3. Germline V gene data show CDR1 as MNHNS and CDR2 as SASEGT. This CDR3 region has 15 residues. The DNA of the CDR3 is TGTGCCAGCAGTGAAAGACTAGCGGTATACAATGAGCAGTTCTTC. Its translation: CASSERLAVYNEQFF.

The CDR3 loop is CASSPLVRDYGYTF. Here the CDR3 DNA reads TGTGCCAGCAGCCCCCTGGTTAGAGACTATGGCTACACCTTC. The chain uses TRBV9 and TRBJ1-2; D ambiguous. Trimming removed 4 bases at V and 3 bases at J, with 13 bases between. Germline lookup yields CDR1 SGDLS and CDR2 YYNGEE. The CDR3 spans 14 residues.

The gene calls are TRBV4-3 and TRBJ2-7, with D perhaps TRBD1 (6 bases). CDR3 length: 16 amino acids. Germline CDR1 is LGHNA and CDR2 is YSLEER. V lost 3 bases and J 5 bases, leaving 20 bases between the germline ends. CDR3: CASSHSRDILLNEQYF. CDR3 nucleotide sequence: TGCGCCAGCAGCCACTCCCGGGACATCCTTTTGAACGAGCAGTACTTC.

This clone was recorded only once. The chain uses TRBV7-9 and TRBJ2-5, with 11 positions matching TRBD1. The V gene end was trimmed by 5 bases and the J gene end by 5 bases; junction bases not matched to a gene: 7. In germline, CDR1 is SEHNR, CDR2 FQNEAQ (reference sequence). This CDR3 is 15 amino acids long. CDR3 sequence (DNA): TGTGCCAGCAGCGCATGGACAGGGGGCCGGGAGACCCAGTACTTC. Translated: CASSAWTGGRETQYF. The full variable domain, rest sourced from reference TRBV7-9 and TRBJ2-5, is DTGVSQNPRHKITKRGQNVTFRCDPISEHNRLYWYRQTLGQGPEFLTYFQNEAQLEKSRLLSDRFSAERPKGSFSTLEIQRTEQGDSAMYLCASSAWTGGRETQYFGPGTRLLVL.

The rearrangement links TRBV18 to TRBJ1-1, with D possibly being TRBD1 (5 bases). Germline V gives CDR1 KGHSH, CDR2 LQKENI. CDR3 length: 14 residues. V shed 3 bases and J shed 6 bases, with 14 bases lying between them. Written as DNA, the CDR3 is TGTGCCAGCTCACCTTCGAACGGAGGGGCTGAAGCTTTCTTT. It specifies CASSPSNGGAEAFF.

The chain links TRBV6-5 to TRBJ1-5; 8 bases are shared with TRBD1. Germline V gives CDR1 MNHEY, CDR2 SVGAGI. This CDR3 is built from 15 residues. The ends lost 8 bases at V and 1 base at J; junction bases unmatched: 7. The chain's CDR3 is CASLEQGGSNQPQHF. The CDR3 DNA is TGTGCCAGCCTGGAACAGGGGGGAAGCAATCAGCCCCAGCATTTT.

In DNA form, the CDR3 reads TGTGCCAGCCTTGGGACAGGGGGCACAGATACGCAGTATTTT. This translates into CASLGTGGTDTQYF. This chain links TRBV25-1 with TRBJ2-3, with 10 bases matching TRBD1. The CDR3 runs to 14 residues. The germline V gene encodes CDR1 MGHDK and CDR2 SYGVNS. J lost 1 base, V lost 8 bases, and 3 bases had no gene match.

Here the CDR3 reads CASSEGQGNTIYF. CDR3 in DNA: TGCGCCAGCAGCGAGGGACAGGGAAACACCATATATTTT. The chain links TRBV5-1 to TRBJ1-3; TRBD1 matches at 7 bases. Germline assignment: CDR1 SGHRS and CDR2 YFSETQ. The CDR3 has 13 amino acids. With V trimmed by 4 bases and J by 4 bases, 2 bases remained unmatched.

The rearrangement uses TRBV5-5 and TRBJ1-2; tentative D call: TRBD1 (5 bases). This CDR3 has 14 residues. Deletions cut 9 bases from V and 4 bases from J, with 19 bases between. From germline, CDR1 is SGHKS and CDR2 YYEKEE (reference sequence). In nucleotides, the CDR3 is TGTGCCACCGACCCGGGCCCGCAGGGCTATGGCTACACCTTC. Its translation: CATDPGPQGYGYTF.